Listed below are T cell receptor beta chains from one sample, sequenced in a study of cytomegalovirus exposure and HLA in healthy donors. Method: immunoSEQ multiplex PCR; TCRdb's copy keeps in-frame clones and lacks some. The data show about 150,000 clones, around three quarters seen once. Sequencing was done on a sample of PBMCs. All receptors derive from a male donor in good health and CMV-seronegative. Both conserved end residues are part of each CDR3.

CDR3 length: 14
J gene: TRBJ1-1
V gene: TRBV7-9
CDR3 protein: CASSMLTPNTEAFF

CDR3 length: 13
J gene: TRBJ2-7
V gene: TRBV30
CDR3 protein: CAWSGGQGLEQYF

CDR3 length: 15
J gene: TRBJ1-6
V gene: TRBV5-1
CDR3 protein: CASSSSGTGASPLHF

CDR3 length: 17
J gene: TRBJ2-1
V gene: TRBV25-1
CDR3 protein: CASVPAWGLGPYNEQFF

CDR3 length: 15
J gene: TRBJ2-3
V gene: TRBV6-6
CDR3 protein: CASSYSTSGGDTQYF

CDR3 length: 16
J gene: TRBJ2-5
V gene: TRBV5-1
CDR3 protein: CASSLRASGGGETQYF

CDR3 length: 16
J gene: TRBJ2-2
V gene: TRBV2
CDR3 protein: CASVPRDREAPGELFF

CDR3 length: 16
J gene: TRBJ1-2
V gene: TRBV27
CDR3 protein: CASSLAAENFNYGYTF

CDR3 length: 17
J gene: TRBJ2-1
V gene: TRBV4-3
CDR3 protein: CASSQEGLAGGRDEQFF

CDR3 length: 15
J gene: TRBJ1-2
V gene: TRBV4-3
CDR3 protein: CASSQGYAGVYGYTF

CDR3 length: 12
J gene: TRBJ2-1
V gene: TRBV11-2
CDR3 protein: CASSLPGGIQFF

CDR3 length: 17
J gene: TRBJ2-1
V gene: TRBV4-1
CDR3 protein: CASSQELGTSSYNEQFF

CDR3 length: 15
J gene: TRBJ2-2
V gene: TRBV27
CDR3 protein: CASSQGGAGSGELFF

CDR3 length: 16
J gene: TRBJ1-2
V gene: TRBV2
CDR3 protein: CASNAGTGTMAYGYAF

CDR3 length: 15
J gene: TRBJ1-2
V gene: TRBV21-1
CDR3 protein: CASSRQGAANYGYTF

CDR3 length: 14
J gene: TRBJ1-2
V gene: TRBV10-3
CDR3 protein: CAITRQETNYGYTF

CDR3 length: 12
J gene: TRBJ1-1
V gene: TRBV6-6
CDR3 protein: CASRTPDTTSFF

CDR3 length: 14
J gene: TRBJ1-2
V gene: TRBV30
CDR3 protein: CAWSVRQGSGGYTF

CDR3 length: 12
J gene: TRBJ1-1
V gene: TRBV28
CDR3 protein: CATVVWNTEAFF

CDR3 length: 15
J gene: TRBJ1-4
V gene: TRBV5-6
CDR3 protein: CASSLGDRGDEKLFF

CDR3 length: 13
J gene: TRBJ2-7
V gene: TRBV4-1
CDR3 protein: CASSFRVEYEQYF

CDR3 length: 12
J gene: TRBJ2-7
V gene: TRBV11-1
CDR3 protein: CASSETLYEQYF

CDR3 length: 14
J gene: TRBJ2-2
V gene: TRBV7-9
CDR3 protein: CASSLGAGTGELFF

CDR3 length: 13
J gene: TRBJ1-1
V gene: TRBV7-9
CDR3 protein: CASIQGANTEAFF

CDR3 length: 15
J gene: TRBJ1-1
V gene: TRBV7-9
CDR3 protein: CASSLVSWQGTEAFF

CDR3 length: 14
J gene: TRBJ1-3
V gene: TRBV5-1
CDR3 protein: CASSSDNSGNTIYF

CDR3 length: 16
J gene: TRBJ1-1
V gene: TRBV7-9
CDR3 protein: CSSSLVTRSPNTEAFF

CDR3 length: 14
J gene: TRBJ2-3
V gene: TRBV27
CDR3 protein: CASSSSGKGDAQYF

CDR3 length: 13
J gene: TRBJ1-2
V gene: TRBV2
CDR3 protein: CASILPLSEGYTF

CDR3 length: 15
J gene: TRBJ2-7
V gene: TRBV7-2
CDR3 protein: CASSFRTRDLKQQYF

CDR3 length: 14
J gene: TRBJ2-5
V gene: TRBV6-1
CDR3 protein: CASSGDRPRETQYF